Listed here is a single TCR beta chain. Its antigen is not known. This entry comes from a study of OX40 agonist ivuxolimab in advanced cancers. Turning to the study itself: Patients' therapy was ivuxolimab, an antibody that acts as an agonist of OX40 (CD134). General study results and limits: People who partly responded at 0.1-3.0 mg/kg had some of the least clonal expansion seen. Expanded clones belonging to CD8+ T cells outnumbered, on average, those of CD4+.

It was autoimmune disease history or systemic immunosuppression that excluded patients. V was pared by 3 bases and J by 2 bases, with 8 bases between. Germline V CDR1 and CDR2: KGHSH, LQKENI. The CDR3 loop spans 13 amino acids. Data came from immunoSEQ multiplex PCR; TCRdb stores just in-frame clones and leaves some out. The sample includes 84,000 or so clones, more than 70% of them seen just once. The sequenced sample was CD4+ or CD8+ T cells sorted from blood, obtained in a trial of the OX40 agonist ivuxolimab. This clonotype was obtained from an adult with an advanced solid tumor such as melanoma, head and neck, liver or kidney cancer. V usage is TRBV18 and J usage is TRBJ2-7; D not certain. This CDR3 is CASSPSQPYEQYF. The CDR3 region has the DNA TGTGCCAGCTCACCTTCCCAACCCTACGAGCAGTACTTC.